These 24 T cell receptor beta chains came from one sample sequenced in a study of tumor-infiltrating lymphocytes in primary liver carcinoma. Blood RNA originated from unsorted whole blood, with germline DNA additionally extracted. A primer in the constant region served to generate TCR beta cDNA from approximately 450 ng of total RNA. Generation of the TCR beta libraries relied on three nested multiplex PCR rounds using slightly modified ARM-PCR. PCR rounds one and two used TRBV1-TRBV30 forward primers with a C-beta reverse primer for around 11 cycles each. TCRdb re-analysed the multiplex PCR reads in MiXCR, keeping a single row per CDR3 protein. The sample includes fewer than 350,000 distinct CDR3 sequences, about 62% seen only once; the top ten take approximately 9%. Sequencing was performed on peripheral blood. The receptors shown here come from a man aged 40-49 years with primary liver carcinoma and hepatitis B virus infection.

The CDR3 DNA reads TGTGCCAGCAGCCGAGTACTAGCGGGAAACTACAATGAGCAGTTCTTC. As protein: CASSRVLAGNYNEQFF. J is TRBJ2-1 and V is TRBV14, with 10 nucleotides matching TRBD2. CDR1 and CDR2 from the germline V gene are SGHDN and FVKESK. V lost 4 bases and J lost 3; bases outside the gene matches: 6. The CDR3 length is 16 residues.

A word on this clonotype: The germline gene is not matched at one end of the junction; a read error may be the cause. The rearrangement joins TRBV29-1 to TRBJ2-3, with TRBD2 identical over 9 bases. The CDR3 spans 16 residues. Per the germline V gene, CDR1 is SQVTM and CDR2 is ANQGSEA. The CDR3, as DNA: TGCAGCCTCGCGGGACTAGCCCAAGAACGCACAGATACGCGGTATTTT. Encoded protein: CSLAGLAQERTDTRYF.

CDR3 region: CASSKSGKIGELFF. The CDR3 DNA is TGTGCCAGCAGTAAATCGGGAAAAATCGGGGAGCTGTTTTTT. V and J are TRBV6-2 or TRBV6-3 and TRBJ2-2; TRBD2 is a possible D gene (5 bases). The CDR3 has 14 residues. V dropped 5 bases and J dropped 7 bases, with 14 bases sitting between them. Germline V gene lookup returns CDR1 MNHEY and CDR2 SVGEGT.

With regard to this clonotype: Germline is not matched at one junction end, which may reflect a read error. The J gene is TRBJ2-3, the V gene TRBV29-1; D is unclear. This CDR3 spans 12 amino acids. Germline V gene lookup returns CDR1 SQVTM and CDR2 ANQGSEA. The CDR3 DNA sequence: TGCAGCGTTTTAGCTGGAACACATACGCACTATTTT. It codes for CSVLAGTHTHYF.

V usage is TRBV14 and J usage is TRBJ1-6, with 8 bases identical to TRBD1. The ends lost 1 base at V and 9 bases at J; junction bases unmatched: 5. The germline V gene encodes CDR1 SGHDN and CDR2 FVKESK. The CDR3 consists of 15 residues. In nucleotides, the CDR3 is TGTGCCAGCAGCCAAGGGGGACAGGCTACTTCACCCCTCCACTTT. It encodes CASSQGGQATSPLHF.

The V and J genes are TRBV13 and TRBJ2-1; 13 bases are shared with TRBD2. Looked up from germline, CDR1 is PRHDT and CDR2 is FYEKMQ (reference sequence). The J segment lost 7 bases and the V segment lost 5 bases, leaving 8 bases of the junction unmatched. This CDR3 is built from 16 residues. The CDR3, as DNA: TGTGCCAGCAGCGCCCCGACTAGCGGGAGGTGGAATGAGCAGTTCTTC. Translated, it gives CASSAPTSGRWNEQFF. Looking up the rest from reference TRBV13 and TRBJ2-1 gives the full variable domain: AAGVIQSPRHLIKEKRETATLKCYPIPRHDTVYWYQQGPGQDPQFLISFYEKMQSDKGSIPDRFSAQQFSDYHSELNMSSLELGDSALYFCASSAPTSGRWNEQFFGPGTRLTVL.

In the case of this clonotype: Compared with germline, one end of the junction differs, possibly owing to a read error. V and J are TRBV5-5 and TRBJ1-6, with a weak D call TRBD1 (6 bases). Per germline, CDR1 SGHKS and CDR2 YYEKEE (reference sequence). The length of the CDR3 is 14 residues. The chain's CDR3 is CASSSRTDNSPPHF. CDR3 nucleotides: TGTGCTAGCAGCTCCCGGACAGATAATTCACCCCCCCACTTT.

As regards this clonotype: The conserved phenylalanine or tryptophan normally closing the CDR3 is absent here, so this likely arose from a read error. The limits of the CDR3 on the DNA are not certain, so only TCRdb's listed CDR3 is given. The V call is TRBV28, the J call TRBJ2-7; the D segment call TRBD1 is taken from the table without a DNA check. Counting both end residues, the CDR3 totals 16 amino acids. The germline CDR1 and CDR2 sequences are MDHEN and SYDVKM. CDR3 residues: CASSTSQGGGFDEQYL.

A remark on this clonotype: The junction departs from the called germline gene at one end, perhaps through a read error. The chain couples TRBV6-2 or TRBV6-3 to TRBJ2-1; TRBD2 agrees at 9 bases. The CDR3 has 13 residues. Germline V gene lookup returns CDR1 MNHEY and CDR2 SVGEGT. CDR3 sequence: CASRGSGRTEQSF. CDR3 sequence (DNA): TGTGCCAGCAGGGGAAGCGGGAGGACCGAGCAGTCCTTC.

As to this clonotype: A much larger clone differs by one base, so this may be a read error. The rearrangement uses TRBV12-3 or TRBV12-4 and TRBJ2-1, with 10 bases lining up with TRBD2. Trimming removed 5 bases from V and 9 bases from J; junction bases left unmatched: 10. CDR3 length: 15 amino acids. CDR3 bases: TGTGCCAGCAGTCCACCAGCGGGAGGGCCGGGTGAGCAGTTCTTC. Encoded protein: CASSPPAGGPGEQFF.

Worth noting for this clonotype: Since a much larger clone is just one base distant, this may be a read error. V is TRBV6-5 and J is TRBJ2-5; 9 bases map to TRBD2. J was trimmed by 3 bases and V by 8 bases; bases with no gene match: 7. Germline CDR1 reads MNHEY; CDR2 reads SVGAGI. CDR3 size: 14 residues. Here the CDR3 DNA reads TGTGCCAGCGGAAGACTAGCGGTAGAAGAGACCCAGTACTTC. This translates into CASGRLAVEETQYF.

This clonotype came up a few times. The chain joins TRBV30 to TRBJ1-5; 8 bases map to TRBD1. V was clipped by 0 bases and J by 5 bases; unmatched bases: 6. This CDR3 is built from 15 residues. Germline-derived CDR1 and CDR2 are GTSNPN and SVGIG (reference sequence). The CDR3, as DNA: TGTGCCTGGAGTGTTAAGGACAGGGTTCATCAGCCCCAGCATTTT. This translates into CAWSVKDRVHQPQHF.

On this clonotype: The junction does not match germline at one end; this may be a read error. This chain connects TRBV12-3 or TRBV12-4 to TRBJ2-7; tentative D call: TRBD1 (6 bases). This CDR3 comprises 12 residues. Here the CDR3 reads CVSSQGQGEQYF. The DNA of the CDR3 is TGTGTCAGCAGTCAGGGGCAGGGCGAGCAGTACTTC.

V gene TRBV11-2 combines with J gene TRBJ2-1; 10 bases match TRBD2. Germline V gene lookup returns CDR1 SGHAT and CDR2 FQNNGV. The CDR3 loop spans 15 amino acids. V shed 5 bases and J 11 bases; nucleotides not matched to a gene: 12. CDR3 in amino acids: CASSPQREGLGKQFF. The CDR3, as DNA: TGTGCCAGCAGCCCCCAGCGGGAGGGATTGGGTAAGCAGTTCTTC.

This clonotype was seen more than once but under ten times. This sequence joins TRBV12-5 and TRBJ2-5, with D possibly called TRBD1 or TRBD2 (5 bases each). V gave up 1 base and J gave up 0 bases, with 12 bases separating them. The length of the CDR3 is 16 residues. Germline V lookup: CDR1 LGHNT, CDR2 FRNRAP. CDR3 DNA: TGTGCTAGTGGTTTGGGGTCCGGGACGGACCAAGAGACCCAGTACTTC. It is translated as CASGLGSGTDQETQYF.

The chain combines TRBV6-5 with TRBJ2-7; D is perhaps TRBD1 or TRBD2 (5 bases each). The CDR3 runs to 15 residues. CDR1 is MNHEY and CDR2 is SVGAGI in the germline V gene. V lost 8 bases, J lost 3 bases, and 20 bases lay in between. As DNA, the CDR3 is TGTGCCAGCTCAACGACCGGGGCCCGGATCTACGAGCAGTACTTC. This codes for CASSTTGARIYEQYF.

On this clonotype itself: This clone may be a read error of a much larger clone one base away. The chain combines TRBV6-5 with TRBJ2-6; tentatively, D is TRBD1 (5 bases). CDR3 length: 16 residues. CDR1 is MNHEY and CDR2 is SVGAGI in the germline V gene. The CDR3 nucleotides are TGTGCCAGCAGTTACGGTTTAAGATCTGGGGCCAACGTCCTGGCTTTC. Amino acids: CASSYGLRSGANVLAF.

Notes on this clonotype: Possible read error: a much larger clone is one base away. The chain is built from TRBV14 and TRBJ2-7; D gene uncertain. This CDR3 comprises 12 residues. CDR1 and CDR2 (germline): SGHDN, FVKESK. The CDR3 reads CACSQASYEQYF. Written as DNA, the CDR3 is TGTGCCTGCAGCCAAGCCTCCTACGAGCAGTACTTC.

V is TRBV7-9 and J is TRBJ1-4; weak D call: TRBD1 (5 bases). V lost 5 bases, J lost 7 bases, and 8 bases lay in between. Looked up from germline, CDR1 is SEHNR and CDR2 is FQNEAQ (reference sequence). This CDR3 is built from 12 residues. The chain's CDR3 is CASSRDGEKLFF. As DNA, the CDR3 is TGTGCCAGCAGCAGGGACGGTGAAAAACTGTTTTTT.

Comment on this clonotype: The junction departs from germline at one end; a sequencing error may be responsible. V and J are TRBV11-1 and TRBJ2-2; possible D gene TRBD1, 6 bases. The CDR3 totals 17 residues. The germline V gene encodes CDR1 SGHAT and CDR2 FQDESV (reference sequence). The CDR3 nucleotides are TGTGACAGCAGCCAGGGGTGGACAGTTTGGGACACCGGGGAGCTGTTTTTT. Its protein product is CDSSQGWTVWDTGELFF.

The chain joins TRBV11-2 to TRBJ2-5; 7 bases are shared with TRBD2. Germline V gives CDR1 SGHAT, CDR2 FQNNGV. The CDR3 consists of 16 residues. Trimming removed 2 bases from V and 4 bases from J; junction bases left unmatched: 10. This chain's CDR3 is CASSLMMAGGGETQYF. As DNA, the CDR3 is TGTGCCAGCAGCTTAATGATGGCGGGCGGGGGAGAGACCCAGTACTTC.

Comments on this clonotype: The conserved closing phenylalanine or tryptophan is absent in this CDR3, likely reflecting a read error. The chain joins TRBV11-2 to TRBJ2-5, with a possible D match to TRBD2 (6 bases). The CDR3 consists of 12 residues. Looked up from germline, CDR1 is SGHAT and CDR2 is FQNNGV. For the CDR3, the DNA is TGTACCAGCAGCCGGGGGTCGGAGACCCAGTACTTA. This encodes CTSSRGSETQYL.

This clonotype was seen a handful of times. J is TRBJ2-2 and V is TRBV7-8; 10 bases align to TRBD2. The CDR3 sequence is 19 residues long. J was trimmed by 1 base and V by 2 bases; bases with no gene match: 10. Looked up from germline, CDR1 is SGHVS and CDR2 is FQNEAQ. This chain's CDR3 is CASSLREIAGGLNTGELFF. DNA of the CDR3: TGTGCCAGCAGCTTAAGGGAAATAGCGGGAGGATTGAACACCGGGGAGCTGTTTTTT.

Ten or more counts support this clonotype. The rearrangement links TRBV6-1 to TRBJ2-7; the D gene is possibly TRBD1 (6 bases). This CDR3 has 13 residues. Germline V gives CDR1 MNHNS, CDR2 SASEGT. Trimming stripped 2 bases from V and 3 bases from J, with 8 bases between. The CDR3: CASSENRVYEQYF. The CDR3 coding sequence is TGTGCCAGCAGTGAAAACAGGGTCTACGAGCAGTACTTC.